The T cell receptor (beta chain) under discussion was sequenced for a study of beta chain features in type 1 diabetes (dated by TCRdb to the late 2010s). In the study overall: Mean age, gender distribution, total cell number and subset yield were not different between patients and healthy donors. A total of under 140,000,000 sorted cells were examined across all samples, and the number of cells per subset was strongly correlated with RNA yield. The study compared the TCRB repertoires of sorted circulating CD4+ T cell subsets in recently diagnosed type 1 diabetes patients with those in matched healthy donors. Regulatory and stem cell-like memory subsets were obtained from only 8 patients and roughly eight healthy donors, while naive and central memory subsets were obtained from all 30 or so donors.

Concerning this clone itself: Its binding antigen is unknown. No base quality information exists; no much larger clone differs at one position. Other DNA sequences in the sample encode the same CDR3.

Study-level results and caveats: A moderate but significant shortening of TCRB CDR3 length was observed in type 1 diabetes patients in all four CD4+ subsets. Shorter templates might be favored by PCR, yet because patient and control samples were amplified and corrected together, any such skew would affect both groups equally. At VDJ recombination sites, patients with type 1 diabetes made fewer insertions and deleted more nucleotides, a pattern implying thymic rearrangement abnormalities. Because cDNA was sequenced instead of genomic DNA, highly expressing activated cells could be over-represented, though the groups showed no difference in activation or CD3 levels. Naive, central memory and regulatory TCRB repertoires appeared to be more similar among patients than among healthy donors. Because small numbers of individuals were included in the HLA sub-analyses, any influence of HLA type on TCRB rearrangement was left unresolved.

From each donor, a single peripheral blood sample of around 120 mL on average was drawn into heparinised tubes. A BD FACSAria II was used to sort naive, central memory, regulatory and stem cell-like memory CD4+ T cells with a panel that included CD45RO, CCR7, CD25, CD127, CD95 and CD27. A purity above 95% was achieved for all sorted populations. PBMCs were isolated immediately by Lymphoprep density gradient centrifugation and stained directly without culture. Samples were stained and sorted in pairs, with one healthy donor and one patient per experiment, so that batch effects were minimized. The High Capacity cDNA Reverse Transcription Kit was used to reverse transcribe all of the isolated RNA, meaning that expressed TCRB transcripts were what got sequenced. Deep immunoSEQ sequencing was performed on naive, central memory and regulatory T cell samples, with an average of approximately 4 million total reads per sample. After sorted cells were lysed in RLT buffer, RNA was extracted with DNase-treated RNeasy Micro or Mini kits, with the choice depending on cell number. To prevent cross-contamination, each cell subset was processed individually, whereas patient and healthy donor samples were processed jointly. The immunoSEQ multiplex PCR was used to amplify TCRB sequences from cDNA, yielding 87-bp fragments that span the CDR3 region. Amplicons were sequenced on the Illumina HiSeq platform. In the source study's methods: PCR bias was corrected computationally using synthetic template baselines, and reads within Hamming distance 2 were collapsed, with unmergeable singletons discarded. Reads were aligned against IMGT so that V, D and J genes, CDR3 length and insertions or deletions at six rearrangement sites could be assigned. Within each subset, clonotype counts were normalized to sorted cell number, and only after that were true diversity and Gini coefficients computed with the tcR R package. The overlap coefficient, calculated on TCRB nucleotide sequences, was used to quantify repertoire sharing. TCRdb limited this immuneACCESS table to in-frame rearrangements with V and J called. A share of clones is missing; checked studies link under half to unresolved V genes, and the rest is unexplained. The D gene and trimming were derived from the DNA, and the V and J assignments and clone size from that table. Present in this sample are roughly 300,000 clones, approximately 10% of which were seen just once. Of the sample, about 1% falls within the top ten clones.

Spanning cysteine to phenylalanine, the CDR3 consists of 13 amino acids. The sequence is cut down to CDR3 DNA, 39 bases in frame from base 1. The germline V gene yields SGHRS for CDR1 and YFSETQ for CDR2. V sheds 2 bases and J sheds 2 bases, leaving 4 bases between their ends. This clonotype was obtained from a man aged 30 to 45 with type 1 diabetes. The sample comprised central memory CD4+ T cells from blood. The chain is assembled from TRBV5-1 and TRBJ1-4; the D gene cannot be resolved reliably. The bases are TGCGCCAGCAGCTTATCTACTAATGAAAAACTGTTTTTT. Translation gives CASSLSTNEKLFF. The full variable domain, completed from the reference TRBV5-1 and TRBJ1-4 proteins outside the CDR3, reads KAGVTQTPRYLIKTRGQQVTLSCSPISGHRSVSWYQQTPGQGLQFLFEYFSETQRNKGNFPGRFSGRQFSNSRSEMNVSTLELGDSALYLCASSLSTNEKLFFGSGTQLSVL.